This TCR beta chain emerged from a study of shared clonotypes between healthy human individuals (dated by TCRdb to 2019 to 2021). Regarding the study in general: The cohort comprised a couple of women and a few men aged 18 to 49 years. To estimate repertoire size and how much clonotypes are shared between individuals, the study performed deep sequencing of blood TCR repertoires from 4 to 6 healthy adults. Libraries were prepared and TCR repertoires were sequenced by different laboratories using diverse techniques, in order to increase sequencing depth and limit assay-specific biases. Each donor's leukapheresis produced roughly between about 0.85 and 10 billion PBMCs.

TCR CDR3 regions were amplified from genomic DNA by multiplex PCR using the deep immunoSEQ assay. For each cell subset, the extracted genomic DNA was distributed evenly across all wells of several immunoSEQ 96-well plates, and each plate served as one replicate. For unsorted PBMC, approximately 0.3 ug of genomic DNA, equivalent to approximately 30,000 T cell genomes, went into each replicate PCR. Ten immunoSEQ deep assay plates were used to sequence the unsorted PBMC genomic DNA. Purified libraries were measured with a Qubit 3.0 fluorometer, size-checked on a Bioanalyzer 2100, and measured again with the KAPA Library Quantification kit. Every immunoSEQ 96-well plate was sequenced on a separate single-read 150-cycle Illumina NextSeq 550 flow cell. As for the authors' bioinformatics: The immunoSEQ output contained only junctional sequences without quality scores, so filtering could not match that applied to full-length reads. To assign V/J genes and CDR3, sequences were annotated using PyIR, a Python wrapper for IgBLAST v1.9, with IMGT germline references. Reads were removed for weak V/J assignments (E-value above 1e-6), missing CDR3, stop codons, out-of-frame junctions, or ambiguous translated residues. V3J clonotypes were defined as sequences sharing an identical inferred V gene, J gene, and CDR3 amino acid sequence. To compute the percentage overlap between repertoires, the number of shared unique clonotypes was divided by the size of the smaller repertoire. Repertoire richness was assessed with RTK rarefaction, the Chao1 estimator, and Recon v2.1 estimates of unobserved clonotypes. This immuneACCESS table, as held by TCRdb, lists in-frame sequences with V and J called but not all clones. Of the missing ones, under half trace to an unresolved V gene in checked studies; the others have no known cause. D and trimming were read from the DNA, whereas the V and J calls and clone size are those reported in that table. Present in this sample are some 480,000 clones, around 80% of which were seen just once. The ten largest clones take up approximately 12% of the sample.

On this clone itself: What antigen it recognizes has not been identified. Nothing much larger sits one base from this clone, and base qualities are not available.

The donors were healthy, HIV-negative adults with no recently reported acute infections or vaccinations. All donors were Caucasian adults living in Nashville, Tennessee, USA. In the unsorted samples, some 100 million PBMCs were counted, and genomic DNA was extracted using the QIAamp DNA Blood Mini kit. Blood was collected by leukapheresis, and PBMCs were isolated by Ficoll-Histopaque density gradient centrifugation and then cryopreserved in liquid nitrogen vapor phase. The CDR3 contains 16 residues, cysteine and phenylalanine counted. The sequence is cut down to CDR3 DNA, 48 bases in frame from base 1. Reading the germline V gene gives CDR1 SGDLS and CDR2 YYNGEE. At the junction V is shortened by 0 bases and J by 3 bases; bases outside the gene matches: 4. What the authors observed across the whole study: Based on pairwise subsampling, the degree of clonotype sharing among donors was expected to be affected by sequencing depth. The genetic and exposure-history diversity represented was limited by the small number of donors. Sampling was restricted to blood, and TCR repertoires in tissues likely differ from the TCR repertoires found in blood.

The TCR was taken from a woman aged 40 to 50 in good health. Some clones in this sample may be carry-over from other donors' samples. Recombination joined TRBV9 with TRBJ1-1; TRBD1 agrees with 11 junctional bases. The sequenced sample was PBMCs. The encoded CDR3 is CASSVDVDRGHTEAFF. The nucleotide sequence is TGTGCCAGCAGCGTAGATGTGGACAGGGGGCACACTGAAGCTTTCTTT.